The rows below give T cell receptor beta chains drawn from one sample of a study of cytomegalovirus exposure and HLA in healthy donors. Clones were read by immunoSEQ multiplex PCR, and TCRdb kept only the in-frame ones, dropping some. The sample records around 70,000 clones, roughly 89% being singletons. The sequencing sample was made of PBMCs. The source is a woman in her 30s in good health and CMV-seronegative. The CDR3 runs from the conserved cysteine through the conserved F or W. D genes are given only for firm matches. Size tells how often a clone was seen (once, few, many) or the class of an expanded clone, and some rows leave it out.

V	D	J	size	DNA	CDR3
TRBV28	TRBD1	TRBJ1-1	NA	TGTGCCAGCAGTTTACCACAGGGGATTTCTGAAGCTTTCTTT	CASSLPQGISEAFF
TRBV7-9	TRBD1	TRBJ1-2	NA	TGTGCCAGCAGCTCCAGCCTGGACAGGACCTTC	CASSSSLDRTF
TRBV27	NA	TRBJ2-7	NA	TGTGCCAGCAGTTTAAAATTTACCGGCTACGAGCAGTACTTC	CASSLKFTGYEQYF
TRBV14	TRBD2	TRBJ2-3	few	TGTGCCAGCAGCCTGGCGGGGACTAGGAAGTCAGATACGCAGTATTTT	CASSLAGTRKSDTQYF
TRBV19	NA	TRBJ1-2	NA	TGTGCCAGTAGTGTCCAGGGTTGGACTAACTATGGCTACACCTTC	CASSVQGWTNYGYTF
TRBV7-9	NA	TRBJ2-7	once	TGTTCCAGCAGCTTAGAACTAGCCGTCGCCTACGAGCAGTACTTC	CSSSLELAVAYEQYF
TRBV7-8	TRBD2	TRBJ2-7	few	TGTGCCAGCAGGAAACTAGCGGGAATCGCCTACGAGCAGTACTTC	CASRKLAGIAYEQYF
TRBV7-8	NA	TRBJ2-7	NA	TGTGCCACGGGAGCCTACGAGCAGTACTTC	CATGAYEQYF
TRBV29-1	TRBD1	TRBJ2-7	NA	TGCAGCGTTTCCGCGGGACAGGGTTCAGGGGAGCAGTACTTC	CSVSAGQGSGEQYF
TRBV7-3	NA	TRBJ2-3	NA	TGTGCCAGCAGCTATGGAGGGAGTACAGATACGCAGTATTTT	CASSYGGSTDTQYF
TRBV14	NA	TRBJ2-2	NA	TGTGCCAGCAGCCCACTTTCAGGGATCGGGGAGCTGTTTTTT	CASSPLSGIGELFF
TRBV5-1	TRBD1	TRBJ2-7	NA	TGCGCCAGCAGCTTGGAGGTCACAGGGGGCGGTGAGCAGTACTTC	CASSLEVTGGGEQYF
TRBV5-1	TRBD1	TRBJ1-6	NA	TGCGCCAGCAGCGTGGACCGGGACAGCCAATATTCACCCCTCCACTTT	CASSVDRDSQYSPLHF
TRBV10-2	NA	TRBJ2-5	NA	TGCGCCAGCAGTTGGACTAACCAAGAGACCCAGTACTTC	CASSWTNQETQYF
TRBV14	NA	TRBJ1-2	NA	TGTGCCAGCAGCCCCCCCGCAGGGACTATAGGGGGCTACACCTTC	CASSPPAGTIGGYTF
TRBV6-5	NA	TRBJ1-5	few	TGTGCCAGCAGTTCGCTAGGAGGGGGCAATCAGCCCCAGCATTTT	CASSSLGGGNQPQHF
TRBV6-1	NA	TRBJ1-5	few	TGTGCCAGCAGTTTGTCTGGCAATCAGCCCCAGCATTTT	CASSLSGNQPQHF
TRBV28	NA	TRBJ2-3	NA	TGTGCCAGCAGTCCCCGCAGGGCGGGACGCACAGATACGCAGTATTTT	CASSPRRAGRTDTQYF
TRBV7-7	NA	TRBJ2-3	NA	TGTGCTAGCAGCTTAGGCCTATCTAGCACAGATACGCAGTATTTT	CASSLGLSSTDTQYF
TRBV29-1	TRBD1	TRBJ1-2	NA	TGCAGCGGACGACAGGGAGATGGCTACACCTTC	CSGRQGDGYTF
TRBV27	NA	TRBJ1-1	NA	TGTGCCAGCAGTTTACGACAGAACACTGAAGCTTTCTTT	CASSLRQNTEAFF
TRBV10-3	TRBD1	TRBJ1-1	NA	TGTGCCATCAGCCCCGGGACAGGGGGCGACACTGAAGCTTTCTTT	CAISPGTGGDTEAFF
TRBV2	TRBD1	TRBJ1-5	NA	TGTGCCAGCAGTCCACGGGACAGGGGGATGGATGGCAATCAGCCCCAGCATTTT	CASSPRDRGMDGNQPQHF
TRBV19	TRBD1	TRBJ1-5	NA	TGTGCCAGTAGTAGCATGGACAGGGGGGATCAGCCCCAGCATTTT	CASSSMDRGDQPQHF
TRBV9	NA	TRBJ2-7	NA	TGTGCCAGCAGCGCCGGTGTGTACCTCGGTGAGCAGTACTTC	CASSAGVYLGEQYF
TRBV4-2	TRBD2	TRBJ2-5	once	TGTGCCAGCAGCCAAGACTTAGCTAGCGGGAGGCTCACCACCGAAGAGACCCAGTACTTC	CASSQDLASGRLTTEETQYF
TRBV30	TRBD1	TRBJ2-7	NA	TGTGCCTGGTACCAACAGGGGGCCGACGAGCAGTACTTC	CAWYQQGADEQYF
TRBV2	NA	TRBJ2-5	NA	TGTGCCAGCAGTGACTCTAGCGAGGAGACCCAGTACTTC	CASSDSSEETQYF
TRBV30	TRBD1	TRBJ1-1	NA	TGTGCCTGGAGCCCGATAGGGGGCGGTGAAGCTTTCTTT	CAWSPIGGGEAFF
TRBV2	TRBD2	TRBJ2-3	once	TGTGCCAGCACAACTAGCGGGAGACTGTCTAGCACAGATACGCAGTATTTT	CASTTSGRLSSTDTQYF
TRBV6-1	NA	TRBJ2-5	NA	TGTGCCAGCTCCTACAGGGAACAAGAGACCCAGTACTTC	CASSYREQETQYF
TRBV30	NA	TRBJ2-1	NA	TGTGCCTGGTTCGGAGACCTATACAATGAGCAGTTCTTC	CAWFGDLYNEQFF